Each of the 2 T cell receptor beta chains below was sequenced from the same sample in a study of regulatory T cells in long-lasting Graves disease. The time point denotes: newly diagnosed GD, antithyroid drugs for less than 3 months. Isolated PBMC RNA provided the starting material for the TCR library. Arm-PCR of CDR3 regions and iRepertoire HTBI primers were used to build TCR beta libraries. From the multiplex PCR reads, TCRdb called clonotypes with MiXCR, one entry per CDR3 protein. This table holds roughly 380,000 distinct CDR3 sequences, about a sixth found once. The data also belong to a second study, concerning T cells in Graves' hyperthyroidism and ophthalmopathy.

The starting material was peripheral blood mononuclear cells (PBMCs), obtained at new diagnosis, from a patient treated with antithyroid drugs. The receptors come from a man between 40 and 49 years old with Graves disease.

The J gene is TRBJ2-5, the V gene TRBV3-1; D gene unclear. The CDR3 spans 12 residues. Per germline, CDR1 LGHDT and CDR2 YNNKEL (reference sequence). Trimming shortened V by 0 bases and J by 5 bases, and 4 bases separated the two germline ends. CDR3 region: CASSQEMETQYF. The CDR3 coding sequence is TGTGCCAGCAGCCAAGAAATGGAGACCCAGTACTTC.

This clonotype was found many times. This chain connects TRBV7-8 to TRBJ1-1, with D tentatively TRBD1 (6 bases). The CDR3 sequence is 15 residues long. CDR1 SGHVS and CDR2 FQNEAQ come from the germline V gene. V gave up 3 bases and J gave up 5 bases, with 16 bases separating them. The CDR3 DNA follows: TGTGCCAGCAGCTTCTATGGGGGCGAAGGGACTGAAGCTTTCTTT. Translation: CASSFYGGEGTEAFF. The variable domain in full, completed from reference TRBV7-8 and TRBJ1-1, reads GAGVSQSPRYKVAKRGQDVALRCDPISGHVSLFWYQQALGQGPEFLTYFQNEAQLDKSGLPSDRFFAERPEGSVSTLKIQRTQQEDSAVYLCASSFYGGEGTEAFFGQGTRLTVV.